The rows below give T cell receptor beta chains drawn from one sample of a study of blood T cells in healthy people across ages. TCRdb independently ran MiXCR on the 5' RACE reads; one entry per CDR3 protein. The sample lists about 630,000 distinct CDR3 sequences, around a fifth seen once, with more than 3% in the top ten. Input material: blood. These TCRs come from a man in his sixties or seventies in good health. The CDR3 runs from the conserved cysteine through the conserved F or W.

v_call	j_call	cdr3_aa
TRBV2	TRBJ2-3	CASSFGTSADTQYF
TRBV15	TRBJ2-1	CATSRASGRTYNEQFF
TRBV2	TRBJ2-2	CASTPSLMTNTGELFF
TRBV5-1	TRBJ2-1	CASSLGPSGGRHNEQFF
TRBV14	TRBJ1-4	CASSHRRTGEGEKLFF
TRBV3-1	TRBJ2-4	CASSHTGQLAKNIQYF
TRBV27	.	CASTPYQRGSGEQFF
TRBV20-1	TRBJ2-5	CSVRSTGLAGISQETQYF
TRBV4-1	TRBJ2-3	CASSQQESTDTQYF
TRBV28	TRBJ2-2	CASSLLRGWTGELFF
TRBV15	TRBJ1-3	CATSRDPLRGTSGNTIYF
TRBV14	TRBJ2-1	CASSRGLAGGLPSYNEQFF
TRBV27	TRBJ2-5	CASSITGTSGQETQYF
TRBV5-1	TRBJ2-2	CASSLFPPGLNTGELFF
TRBV20-1	TRBJ2-7	CSANRRLAGVSYEQYF
TRBV6-5	TRBJ2-5	CASSYFASGSTQYF
TRBV28	TRBJ1-1	CASSFSGGKTEAFF
TRBV7-2	TRBJ1-5	CASSQIEGKQPQHF
TRBV7-7	TRBJ2-5	CASSPRDRGQETQYF
TRBV18	TRBJ1-2	CASSRSQGQDYGYTF
TRBV27	TRBJ2-5	CASPGERETDMRETQYF
TRBV28	TRBJ2-7	CASSTSGDFYEQYF
TRBV18	TRBJ1-2	CASSPTVNYGYTF
TRBV27	TRBJ2-7	CASNPDGASYEQYF
TRBV4-1	TRBJ2-1	CASSQGWLAGVYNEQFF
TRBV7-8	TRBJ1-2	CASSLTTGLSSGYTF
TRBV7-2	TRBJ2-3	CASSSAQNSDTQYF
TRBV20-1	TRBJ2-5	CSARDQRESSTQYF
TRBV4-1	TRBJ2-1	CASSQEFGGRINNEQFF
TRBV20-1	TRBJ1-1	CSARDVQVPMNTEAFF
TRBV20-1	TRBJ2-1	CSARRGHGDEQFF
TRBV6-1	TRBJ2-5	CASRARGEETQYF
TRBV2	TRBJ2-2	CASSALAGLNTGELFF
TRBV10-3	TRBJ2-5	CAISVASGRETQYF
TRBV4-2	TRBJ2-2	CASSQESALGGYTGELFF
TRBV20-1	TRBJ1-4	CSALGQGATNEKLFF
TRBV4-3	TRBJ2-1	CASSKEGYNEQFF
TRBV10-3	TRBJ2-3	CAISGVGSRDTQYF
TRBV24-1	TRBJ1-5	CATSDPGRFNQPQHF
TRBV6-2/TRBV6-3	TRBJ2-1	CASCRGPDLGNEQFF
TRBV21-1	TRBJ2-7	CASTQCGYEQYF
TRBV20-1	TRBJ2-5	CSARSNLAGKTQETQYF
TRBV7-9	TRBJ1-1	CASSLRRGANTEAFF
TRBV3-1	TRBJ1-1	CASSQDGSLNTEAFF
TRBV4-2	TRBJ2-2	CASSQSEGPGGNTGELFF
TRBV28	TRBJ2-3	CASSQGDTQYF
TRBV5-1	TRBJ1-5	CASSPRAGNQPQHF
TRBV10-2	TRBJ2-5	CASSESSQGNQYF
TRBV27	.	CASSPAEGTYEQYF
TRBV14	TRBJ2-3	CASSRLTAGDTQYF
TRBV12-3/TRBV12-4	TRBJ1-4	CASSLAVTATNEKLFF
TRBV7-9	TRBJ2-5	CVSGQQQETQYF
TRBV7-2	TRBJ2-3	CASSLGFLAGDTQYF
TRBV29-1	TRBJ2-7	CSVEGHVTGEQYF
TRBV6-1	TRBJ2-3	CASSERPRLEDTQYF